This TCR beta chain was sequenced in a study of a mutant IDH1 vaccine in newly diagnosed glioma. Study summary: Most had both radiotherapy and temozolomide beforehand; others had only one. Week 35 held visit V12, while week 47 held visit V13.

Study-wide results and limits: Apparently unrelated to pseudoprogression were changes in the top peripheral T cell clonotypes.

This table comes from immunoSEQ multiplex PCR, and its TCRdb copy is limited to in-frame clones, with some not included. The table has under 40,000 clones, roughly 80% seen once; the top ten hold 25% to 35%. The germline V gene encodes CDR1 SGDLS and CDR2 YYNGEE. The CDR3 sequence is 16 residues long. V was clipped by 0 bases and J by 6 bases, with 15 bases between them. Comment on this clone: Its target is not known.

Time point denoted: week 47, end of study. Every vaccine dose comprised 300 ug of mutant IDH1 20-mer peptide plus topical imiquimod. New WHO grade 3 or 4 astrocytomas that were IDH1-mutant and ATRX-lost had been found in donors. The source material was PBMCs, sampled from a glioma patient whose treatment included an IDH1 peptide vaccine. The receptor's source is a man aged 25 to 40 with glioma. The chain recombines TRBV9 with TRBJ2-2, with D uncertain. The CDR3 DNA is TGTGCCAGCAGCGTAGTAACCGGAGTGGGTCCCGGGGAGCTGTTTTTT. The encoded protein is CASSVVTGVGPGELFF.